Below, one TCR beta chain is given with its context. Its antigen has not been determined. No base quality information exists; no much larger clone differs at one position. The library came from RT-PCR. TCRdb names NextSeq 550 as the instrument used. TCRdb's own reprocessing of the public reads used fastp at Q25 and MiXCR and kept productive beta chains. Each record represents a unique CDR3 protein, reported with the most common genes and DNA among its rows. This sample lists more than 850,000 distinct CDR3 sequences; more than 15% were detected once. The ten most abundant clones make up about 6% of the sample. This entry belongs to a study of patients and donors after allogeneic stem cell transplantation (dated by TCRdb to 2020 to 2022). Per the germline V gene (reference sequence), SGHKS is the CDR1 and YYEKEE is the CDR2. The CDR3 holds 14 amino acids from the cysteine to the phenylalanine. The CDR3 DNA has 42 bases and is translated from base 1. V and J lose 0 bases and 2 bases, and a span of 9 bases separates them.

This sequence was found in a human donor who was either an allogeneic HSCT recipient or a stem cell or donor lymphocyte infusion donor (not recorded which). It is not recorded whose cells these are; they may come from a transplant donor. Sequencing used blood, either unsorted or a sorted T cell fraction (not recorded which). Recombination linked TRBV5-5 to TRBJ2-7, with the D gene call left open. CDR3 region: CASSLDLEPYEQYF. Read as DNA, the sequence is TGTGCCAGCAGCTTGGACTTGGAACCCTACGAGCAGTACTTC.